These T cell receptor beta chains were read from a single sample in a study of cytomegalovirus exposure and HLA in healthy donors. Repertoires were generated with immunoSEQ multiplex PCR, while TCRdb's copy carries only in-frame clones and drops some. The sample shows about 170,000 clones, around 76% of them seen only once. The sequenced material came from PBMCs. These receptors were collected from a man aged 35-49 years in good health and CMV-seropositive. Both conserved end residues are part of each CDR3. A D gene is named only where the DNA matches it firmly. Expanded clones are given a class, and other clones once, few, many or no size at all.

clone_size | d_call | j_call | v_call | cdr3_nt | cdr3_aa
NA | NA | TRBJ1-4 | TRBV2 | TGTGCCAGCTCAGCAGGGCCAACTAATGAAAAACTGTTTTTT | CASSAGPTNEKLFF
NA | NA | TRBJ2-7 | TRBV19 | TGTGCCAGTAGCCATTTGGGGCTCTACGAGCAGTACTTC | CASSHLGLYEQYF
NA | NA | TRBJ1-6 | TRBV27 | TGTGCCAGCAGTCGTCCCGAGAATTCACCCCTCCACTTT | CASSRPENSPLHF
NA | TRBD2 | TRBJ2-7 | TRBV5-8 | TGTGCCAGCACCCCCGGGAGGAGGGTATTCGACGAGCAGTACTTC | CASTPGRRVFDEQYF
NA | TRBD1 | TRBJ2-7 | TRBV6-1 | TGTGCCAGCAGTTTCGACAGGGGACGCGAGCAGTACTTC | CASSFDRGREQYF
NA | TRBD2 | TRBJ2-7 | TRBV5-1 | TGCGCCACCAGCTCGGGGGGGTCCTACGAGCAGTACTTC | CATSSGGSYEQYF
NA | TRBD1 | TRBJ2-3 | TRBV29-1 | TGCAGCGTTGAAGATCGACAGGGTAGCACAGATACGCAGTATTTT | CSVEDRQGSTDTQYF
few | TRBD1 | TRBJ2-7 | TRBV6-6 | TGTGCCAGCAGTCGCGCCTCCGGGACAGGGAACGAGCAGTACTTC | CASSRASGTGNEQYF
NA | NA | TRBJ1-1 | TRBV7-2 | TGTGCCAGCAGCTTAGGGGGGGGTTTGGGATTTAAGGCTGAAGCTTTCTTT | CASSLGGGLGFKAEAFF
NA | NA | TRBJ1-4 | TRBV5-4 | TGTGCCAGCAGCTTGGGGGGCGACAGCACAACTAATGAAAAACTGTTTTTT | CASSLGGDSTTNEKLFF
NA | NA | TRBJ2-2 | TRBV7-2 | TGTGCCAGCAGAAGTACGGGTCTCACCGGGGAGCTGTTTTTT | CASRSTGLTGELFF
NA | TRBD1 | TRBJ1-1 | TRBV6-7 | TGTGCCAGCAGTTACACGCAGGACAGGTCTGTCACTGAAGCTTTCTTT | CASSYTQDRSVTEAFF
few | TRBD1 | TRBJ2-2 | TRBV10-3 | TGTGCCATCAGGACAGGGGTCACCGGGGAGCTGTTTTTT | CAIRTGVTGELFF
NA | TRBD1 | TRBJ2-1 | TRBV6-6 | TGTGCCAGCAGTTACTCTCGACAGGGGAATGAGCAGTTCTTC | CASSYSRQGNEQFF
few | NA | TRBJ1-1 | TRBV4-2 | TGTGCCAGCAGCCAAGGGGAGACAGGGAACACTGAAGCTTTCTTT | CASSQGETGNTEAFF
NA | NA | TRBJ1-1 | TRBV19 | TGTGCCAGTAGTGAACGGCAGGGCAACACTGAAGCTTTCTTT | CASSERQGNTEAFF
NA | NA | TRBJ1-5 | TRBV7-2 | TGTGCCAGCAGATTGGACAGCTTGAATCAGCCCCAGCATTTT | CASRLDSLNQPQHF
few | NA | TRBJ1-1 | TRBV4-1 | TGCGCCAGCAGCCAAGATAACGGACCCGCGGGGGCTGAAGCTTTCTTT | CASSQDNGPAGAEAFF
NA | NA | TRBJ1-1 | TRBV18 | TGTGCCAGCTCACCGCAGGGTAATAGTGAAGCTTTCTTT | CASSPQGNSEAFF
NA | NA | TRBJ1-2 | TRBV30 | TGTGCCTGGAGTGGGATAAGGGGCTACGGCTACACCTTC | CAWSGIRGYGYTF
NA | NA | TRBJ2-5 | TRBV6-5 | TGTGCCAGCACCCCGGGACACCACCAAGAGACCCAGTACTTC | CASTPGHHQETQYF
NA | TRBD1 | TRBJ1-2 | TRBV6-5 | TGTGCCAGCAGTCAGGGACAGGGGGTAACGGGCTACACCTTC | CASSQGQGVTGYTF
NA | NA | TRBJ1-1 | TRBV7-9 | TGTGCCAGCAGCGACAAGGTCACTGAAGCTTTCTTT | CASSDKVTEAFF
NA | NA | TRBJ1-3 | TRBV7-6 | TGTGCCAGCAGCTTAGCGAAGTACGCCGGCTCTGGAAACACCATATATTTT | CASSLAKYAGSGNTIYF
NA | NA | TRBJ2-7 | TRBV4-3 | TGCGCCAGCAGCCAAGGGGTGACTACATACGAGCAGTACTTC | CASSQGVTTYEQYF
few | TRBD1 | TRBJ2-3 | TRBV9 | TGTGCCAGCAGCGTGGAGACAGGGGAGGCAGATACGCAGTATTTT | CASSVETGEADTQYF
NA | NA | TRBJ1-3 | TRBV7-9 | TGTGCCACCCCCGCGGCCTCGAAAGGGGACACCATATATTTT | CATPAASKGDTIYF
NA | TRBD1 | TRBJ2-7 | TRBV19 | TGTGCCAGTAGTCGGACAGGGGAGGCATCCTACGAGCAGTACTTC | CASSRTGEASYEQYF
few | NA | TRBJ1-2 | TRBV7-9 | TGTGCCAGCAGCTTATTAGGAGGGAACTATGGCTACACCTTC | CASSLLGGNYGYTF
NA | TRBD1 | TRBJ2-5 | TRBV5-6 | TGTGCCAGCAGCTCGGACAGGGGGCTTCAAGAGACCCAGTACTTC | CASSSDRGLQETQYF
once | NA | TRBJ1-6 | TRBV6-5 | TGTGCCAGCACCGCCACGGCGGTTGGTTCACCCCTCCACTTT | CASTATAVGSPLHF